This T cell receptor beta chain was captured in a study of vaccination and CD4 T cells after COVID-19. CDR3 length equals 14 residues. Trimming stripped 7 bases from V and 2 bases from J, with 13 bases between. Looked up from germline, CDR1 is SGHTA and CDR2 is FQGNSA. With the Oncomine TCR Beta short-read assay, DNA from cultured CD4+ T cells was sequenced. TCRdb passed the PCR reads through MiXCR, listing each CDR3 protein once. This table has about 7,300 distinct CDR3 sequences, 40% to 65% appearing once. A remark on this clonotype: Its antigen is unidentified.

Indicated treatment: roughly 11-day PBMC culture with coronavirus spike peptide pools or control peptides (ViraFEST assay). Peptide-pool expansion of antigen-specific T cells preceded TCR sequencing in ViraFEST. The sample taken for sequencing was CD4+ T cells from blood, cultured in vitro. This chain joins TRBV7-2 and TRBJ2-3; no reliable D call. This clonotype originated in a human donor who had recovered from COVID-19. The CDR3 is CASTLPASTDTQYF. CDR3 DNA sequence: TGTGCCAGCACCCTCCCAGCTTCCACAGATACGCAGTATTTT.